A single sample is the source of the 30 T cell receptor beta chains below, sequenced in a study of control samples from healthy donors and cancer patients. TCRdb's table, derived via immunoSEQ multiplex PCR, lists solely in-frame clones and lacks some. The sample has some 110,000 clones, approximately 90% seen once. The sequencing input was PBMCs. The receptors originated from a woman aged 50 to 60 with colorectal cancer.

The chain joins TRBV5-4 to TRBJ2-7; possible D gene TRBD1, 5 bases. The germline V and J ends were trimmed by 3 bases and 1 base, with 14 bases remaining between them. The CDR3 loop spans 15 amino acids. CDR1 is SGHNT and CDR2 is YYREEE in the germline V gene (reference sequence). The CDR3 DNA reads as TGTGCCAGCAGCTCCTCTCCAGGGCTATCCTACGAGCAGTACTTC. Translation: CASSSSPGLSYEQYF.

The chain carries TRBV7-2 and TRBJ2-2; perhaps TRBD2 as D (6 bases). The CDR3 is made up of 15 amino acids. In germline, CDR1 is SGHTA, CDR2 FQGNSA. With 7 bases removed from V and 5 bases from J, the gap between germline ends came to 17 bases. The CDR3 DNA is TGTGCCAGCACCCAACGGCGGGGTTTGACCGGGGAGCTGTTTTTT. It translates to CASTQRRGLTGELFF.

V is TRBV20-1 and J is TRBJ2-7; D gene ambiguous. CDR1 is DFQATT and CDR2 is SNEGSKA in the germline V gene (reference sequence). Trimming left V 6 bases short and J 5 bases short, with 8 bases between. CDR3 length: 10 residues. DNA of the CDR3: TGCAGTGCCCCGCTCGACGAGCAGTACTTC. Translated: CSAPLDEQYF.

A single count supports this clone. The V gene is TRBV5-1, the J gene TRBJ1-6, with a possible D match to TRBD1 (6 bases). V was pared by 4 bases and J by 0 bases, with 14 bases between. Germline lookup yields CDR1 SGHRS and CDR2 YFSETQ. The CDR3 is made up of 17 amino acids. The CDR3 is CASSRTGPSSYNSPLHF. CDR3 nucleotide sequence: TGCGCCAGCAGCCGTACAGGGCCGAGCTCCTATAATTCACCCCTCCACTTT.

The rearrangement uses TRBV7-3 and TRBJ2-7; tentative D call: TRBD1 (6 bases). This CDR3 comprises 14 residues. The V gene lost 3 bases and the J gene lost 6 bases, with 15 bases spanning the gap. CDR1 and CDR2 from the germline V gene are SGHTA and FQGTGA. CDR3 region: CASSLTGAGAEQYF. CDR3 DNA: TGTGCCAGCAGCTTGACAGGAGCAGGGGCCGAGCAGTACTTC. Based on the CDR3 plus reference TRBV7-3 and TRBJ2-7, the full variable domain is GAGVSQTPSNKVTEKGKYVELRCDPISGHTALYWYRQSLGQGPEFLIYFQGTGAADDSGLPNDRFFAVRPEGSVSTLKIQRTERGDSAVYLCASSLTGAGAEQYFGPGTRLTVT.

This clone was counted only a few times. CDR3 amino acids: CASSRQGWGYTF. DNA for the CDR3: TGTGCCAGCAGTCGACAGGGTTGGGGCTACACCTTC. V usage is TRBV6-5 and J usage is TRBJ1-2; 7 bases map to TRBD1. Germline V gene sequence: CDR1 MNHEY, CDR2 SVGAGI. This CDR3 contains 12 residues. V dropped 5 bases and J dropped 8; count of bases not matched to a gene: 5.

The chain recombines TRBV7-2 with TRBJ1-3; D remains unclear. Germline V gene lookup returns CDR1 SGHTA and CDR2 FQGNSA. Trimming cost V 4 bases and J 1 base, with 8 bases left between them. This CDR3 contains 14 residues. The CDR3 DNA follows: TGTGCCAGCAGCTCCCCCAGATCTGGAAACACCATATATTTT. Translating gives CASSSPRSGNTIYF. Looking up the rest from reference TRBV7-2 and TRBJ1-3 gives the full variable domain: GAGVSQSPSNKVTEKGKDVELRCDPISGHTALYWYRQSLGQGLEFLIYFQGNSAPDKSGLPSDRFSAERTGGSVSTLTIQRTQQEDSAVYLCASSSPRSGNTIYFGEGSWLTVV.

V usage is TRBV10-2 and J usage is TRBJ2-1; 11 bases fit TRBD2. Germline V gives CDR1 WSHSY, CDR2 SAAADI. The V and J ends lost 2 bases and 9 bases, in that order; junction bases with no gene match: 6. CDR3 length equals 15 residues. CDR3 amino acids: CASSETSGSTFEQFF. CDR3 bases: TGCGCCAGCAGTGAGACTAGCGGGAGTACGTTTGAGCAGTTCTTC.

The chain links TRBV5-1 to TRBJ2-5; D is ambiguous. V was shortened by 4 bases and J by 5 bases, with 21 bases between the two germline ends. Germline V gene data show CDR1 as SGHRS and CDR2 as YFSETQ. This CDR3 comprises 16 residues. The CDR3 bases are TGCGCCAGCAGCCTAAGCCCAATACAGTTCGGGGAGACCCAGTACTTC. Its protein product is CASSLSPIQFGETQYF.

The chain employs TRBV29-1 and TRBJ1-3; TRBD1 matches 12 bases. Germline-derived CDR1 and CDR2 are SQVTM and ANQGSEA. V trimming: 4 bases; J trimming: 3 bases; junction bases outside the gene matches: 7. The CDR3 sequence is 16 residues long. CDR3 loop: CSVVVGTGGFGNTIYF. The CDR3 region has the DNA TGCAGCGTTGTCGTCGGGACAGGGGGCTTTGGAAACACCATATATTTT.

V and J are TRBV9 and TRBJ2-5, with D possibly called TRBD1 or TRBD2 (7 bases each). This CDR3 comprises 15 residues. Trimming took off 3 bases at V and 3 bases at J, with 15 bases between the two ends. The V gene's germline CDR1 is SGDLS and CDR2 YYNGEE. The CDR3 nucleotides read TGTGCCAGCAGCGCGTACAGGGGAGGGGAAGAGACCCAGTACTTC. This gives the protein CASSAYRGGEETQYF.

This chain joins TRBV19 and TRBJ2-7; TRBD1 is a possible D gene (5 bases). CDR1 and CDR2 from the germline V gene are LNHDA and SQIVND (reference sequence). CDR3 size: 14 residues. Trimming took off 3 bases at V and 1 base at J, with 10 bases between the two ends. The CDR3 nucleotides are TGTGCCAGTAGTATGACAGTGACTTCCTACGAGCAGTACTTC. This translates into CASSMTVTSYEQYF. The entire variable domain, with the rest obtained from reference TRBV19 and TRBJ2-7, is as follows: DGGITQSPKYLFRKEGQNVTLSCEQNLNHDAMYWYRQDPGQGLRLIYYSQIVNDFQKGDIAEGYSVSREKKESFPLTVTSAQKNPTAFYLCASSMTVTSYEQYFGPGTRLTVT.

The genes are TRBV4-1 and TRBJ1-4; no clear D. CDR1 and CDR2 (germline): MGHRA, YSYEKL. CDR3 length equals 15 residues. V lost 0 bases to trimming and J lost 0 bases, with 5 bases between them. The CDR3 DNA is TGCGCCAGCAGCCAAGACACAACAACTAATGAAAAACTGTTTTTT. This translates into CASSQDTTTNEKLFF.

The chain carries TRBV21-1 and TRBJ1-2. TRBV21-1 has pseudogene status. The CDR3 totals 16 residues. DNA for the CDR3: TGTGCCAGCAGCAAAGCTGGTCCCGACCAGGAGGATGGCTACACCTTC. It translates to CASSKAGPDQEDGYTF.

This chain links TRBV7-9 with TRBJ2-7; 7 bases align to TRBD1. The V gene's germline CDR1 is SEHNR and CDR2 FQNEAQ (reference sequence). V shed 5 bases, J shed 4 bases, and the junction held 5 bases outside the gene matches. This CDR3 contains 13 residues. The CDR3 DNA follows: TGTGCCAGCAGCGCCGGGACAGATTACGAGCAGTACTTC. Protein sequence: CASSAGTDYEQYF.

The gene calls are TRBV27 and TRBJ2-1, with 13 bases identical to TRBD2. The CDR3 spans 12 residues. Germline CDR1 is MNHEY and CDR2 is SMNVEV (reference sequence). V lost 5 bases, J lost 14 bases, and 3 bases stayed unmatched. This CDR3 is CASSTSGGEEFF. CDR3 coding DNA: TGTGCCAGCAGTACTAGCGGGGGGGAAGAGTTCTTC.

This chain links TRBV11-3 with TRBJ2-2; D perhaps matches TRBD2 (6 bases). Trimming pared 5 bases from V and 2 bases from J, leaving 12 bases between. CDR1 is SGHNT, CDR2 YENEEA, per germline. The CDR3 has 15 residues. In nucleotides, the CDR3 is TGTGCCAGCAGCCCCCGGGGGAGTAACACCGGGGAGCTGTTTTTT. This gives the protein CASSPRGSNTGELFF.

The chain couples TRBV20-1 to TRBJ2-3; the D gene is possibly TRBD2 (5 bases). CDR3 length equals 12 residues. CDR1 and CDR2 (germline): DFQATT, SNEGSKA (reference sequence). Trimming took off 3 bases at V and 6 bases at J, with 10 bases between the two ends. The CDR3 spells CSASGSSDTQYF. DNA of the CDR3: TGCAGTGCTAGTGGGAGTTCGGATACGCAGTATTTT.

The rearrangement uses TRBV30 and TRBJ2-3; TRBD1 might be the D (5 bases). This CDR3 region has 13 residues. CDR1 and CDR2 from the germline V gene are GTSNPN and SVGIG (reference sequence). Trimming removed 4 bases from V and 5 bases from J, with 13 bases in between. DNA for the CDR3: TGTGCCTGGACAGAGTCAGGGTTAGATACGCAGTATTTT. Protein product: CAWTESGLDTQYF.

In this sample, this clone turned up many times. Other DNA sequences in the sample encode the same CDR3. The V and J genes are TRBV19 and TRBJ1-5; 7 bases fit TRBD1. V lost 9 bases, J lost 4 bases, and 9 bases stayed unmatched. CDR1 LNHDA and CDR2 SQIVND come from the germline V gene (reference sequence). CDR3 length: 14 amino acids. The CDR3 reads CASDTRDSNQPQHF. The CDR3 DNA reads TGTGCCAGCGACACCCGGGACAGTAATCAGCCCCAGCATTTT.

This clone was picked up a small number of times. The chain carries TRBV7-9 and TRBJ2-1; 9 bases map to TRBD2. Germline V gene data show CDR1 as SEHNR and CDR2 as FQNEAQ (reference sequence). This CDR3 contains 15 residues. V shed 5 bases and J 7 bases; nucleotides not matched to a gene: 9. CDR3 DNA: TGTGCCAGCAGCCCACGGACTAGCGCGGGGAATGAGCAGTTCTTC. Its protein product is CASSPRTSAGNEQFF.

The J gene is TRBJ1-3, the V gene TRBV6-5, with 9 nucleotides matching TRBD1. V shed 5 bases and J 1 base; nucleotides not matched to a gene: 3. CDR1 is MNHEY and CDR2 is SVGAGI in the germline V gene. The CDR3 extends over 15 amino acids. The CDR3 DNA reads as TGTGCCAGCAGTCCGGACAGGGGATCTGGAAACACCATATATTTT. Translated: CASSPDRGSGNTIYF.

The DNA for the CDR3 is TGTGCCAGCAGTGAAGGCGTTAGCGTCGCCTACGAGCAGTACTTC. Protein: CASSEGVSVAYEQYF. J is TRBJ2-7 and V is TRBV6-1, with D tentatively TRBD2 (5 bases). Per germline, CDR1 MNHNS and CDR2 SASEGT. V lost 1 base, J lost 2 bases, and 12 bases lay in between. The CDR3 is 15 residues long.

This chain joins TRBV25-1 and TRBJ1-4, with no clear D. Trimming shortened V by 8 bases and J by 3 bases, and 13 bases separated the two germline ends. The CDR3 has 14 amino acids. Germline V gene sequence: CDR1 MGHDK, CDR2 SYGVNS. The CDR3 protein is CASYSGRSNEKLFF. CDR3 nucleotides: TGTGCCAGCTACTCGGGGAGGTCTAATGAAAAACTGTTTTTT.

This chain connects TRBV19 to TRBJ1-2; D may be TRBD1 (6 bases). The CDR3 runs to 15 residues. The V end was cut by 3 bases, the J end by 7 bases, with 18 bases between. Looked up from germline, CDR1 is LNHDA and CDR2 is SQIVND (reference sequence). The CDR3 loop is CASSIKGRGARGYTF. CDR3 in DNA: TGTGCCAGTAGTATTAAGGGCAGGGGCGCTCGTGGCTACACCTTC.

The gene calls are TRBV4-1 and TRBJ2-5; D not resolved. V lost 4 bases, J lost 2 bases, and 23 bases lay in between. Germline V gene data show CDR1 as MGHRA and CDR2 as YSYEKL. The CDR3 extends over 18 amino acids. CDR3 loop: CASSLSGSRGGEQETQYF. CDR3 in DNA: TGCGCCAGCAGCCTCTCCGGGTCGAGAGGCGGAGAACAAGAGACCCAGTACTTC.

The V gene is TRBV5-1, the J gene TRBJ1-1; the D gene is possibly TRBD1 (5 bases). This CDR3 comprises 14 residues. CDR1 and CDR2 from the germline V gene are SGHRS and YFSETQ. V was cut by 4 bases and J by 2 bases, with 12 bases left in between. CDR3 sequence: CASSGRQGNTEAFF. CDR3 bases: TGCGCCAGCAGCGGAAGGCAGGGTAACACTGAAGCTTTCTTT.

CDR3 loop: CASQWGTDLSSPLHF. The CDR3 DNA follows: TGTGCCAGCCAGTGGGGGACGGACCTTAGTTCACCCCTCCACTTT. The chain combines TRBV2 with TRBJ1-6; D perhaps matches TRBD1 (5 bases). V was cut by 8 bases and J by 9 bases, with 20 bases left in between. This CDR3 contains 15 residues. Per the germline V gene, CDR1 is SNHLY and CDR2 is FYNNEI.

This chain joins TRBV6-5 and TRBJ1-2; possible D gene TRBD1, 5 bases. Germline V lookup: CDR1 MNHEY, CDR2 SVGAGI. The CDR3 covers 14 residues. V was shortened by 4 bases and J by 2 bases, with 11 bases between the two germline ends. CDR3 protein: CASSSTWGNYGYTF. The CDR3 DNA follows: TGTGCCAGCAGTTCGACTTGGGGGAACTATGGCTACACCTTC.

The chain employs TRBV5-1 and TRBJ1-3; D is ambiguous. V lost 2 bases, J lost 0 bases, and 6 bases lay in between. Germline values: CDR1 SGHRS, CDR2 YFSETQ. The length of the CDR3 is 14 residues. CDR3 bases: TGCGCCAGCAGCTTAACGAGCTCTGGAAACACCATATATTTT. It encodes CASSLTSSGNTIYF. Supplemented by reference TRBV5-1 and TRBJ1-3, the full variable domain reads KAGVTQTPRYLIKTRGQQVTLSCSPISGHRSVSWYQQTPGQGLQFLFEYFSETQRNKGNFPGRFSGRQFSNSRSEMNVSTLELGDSALYLCASSLTSSGNTIYFGEGSWLTVV.